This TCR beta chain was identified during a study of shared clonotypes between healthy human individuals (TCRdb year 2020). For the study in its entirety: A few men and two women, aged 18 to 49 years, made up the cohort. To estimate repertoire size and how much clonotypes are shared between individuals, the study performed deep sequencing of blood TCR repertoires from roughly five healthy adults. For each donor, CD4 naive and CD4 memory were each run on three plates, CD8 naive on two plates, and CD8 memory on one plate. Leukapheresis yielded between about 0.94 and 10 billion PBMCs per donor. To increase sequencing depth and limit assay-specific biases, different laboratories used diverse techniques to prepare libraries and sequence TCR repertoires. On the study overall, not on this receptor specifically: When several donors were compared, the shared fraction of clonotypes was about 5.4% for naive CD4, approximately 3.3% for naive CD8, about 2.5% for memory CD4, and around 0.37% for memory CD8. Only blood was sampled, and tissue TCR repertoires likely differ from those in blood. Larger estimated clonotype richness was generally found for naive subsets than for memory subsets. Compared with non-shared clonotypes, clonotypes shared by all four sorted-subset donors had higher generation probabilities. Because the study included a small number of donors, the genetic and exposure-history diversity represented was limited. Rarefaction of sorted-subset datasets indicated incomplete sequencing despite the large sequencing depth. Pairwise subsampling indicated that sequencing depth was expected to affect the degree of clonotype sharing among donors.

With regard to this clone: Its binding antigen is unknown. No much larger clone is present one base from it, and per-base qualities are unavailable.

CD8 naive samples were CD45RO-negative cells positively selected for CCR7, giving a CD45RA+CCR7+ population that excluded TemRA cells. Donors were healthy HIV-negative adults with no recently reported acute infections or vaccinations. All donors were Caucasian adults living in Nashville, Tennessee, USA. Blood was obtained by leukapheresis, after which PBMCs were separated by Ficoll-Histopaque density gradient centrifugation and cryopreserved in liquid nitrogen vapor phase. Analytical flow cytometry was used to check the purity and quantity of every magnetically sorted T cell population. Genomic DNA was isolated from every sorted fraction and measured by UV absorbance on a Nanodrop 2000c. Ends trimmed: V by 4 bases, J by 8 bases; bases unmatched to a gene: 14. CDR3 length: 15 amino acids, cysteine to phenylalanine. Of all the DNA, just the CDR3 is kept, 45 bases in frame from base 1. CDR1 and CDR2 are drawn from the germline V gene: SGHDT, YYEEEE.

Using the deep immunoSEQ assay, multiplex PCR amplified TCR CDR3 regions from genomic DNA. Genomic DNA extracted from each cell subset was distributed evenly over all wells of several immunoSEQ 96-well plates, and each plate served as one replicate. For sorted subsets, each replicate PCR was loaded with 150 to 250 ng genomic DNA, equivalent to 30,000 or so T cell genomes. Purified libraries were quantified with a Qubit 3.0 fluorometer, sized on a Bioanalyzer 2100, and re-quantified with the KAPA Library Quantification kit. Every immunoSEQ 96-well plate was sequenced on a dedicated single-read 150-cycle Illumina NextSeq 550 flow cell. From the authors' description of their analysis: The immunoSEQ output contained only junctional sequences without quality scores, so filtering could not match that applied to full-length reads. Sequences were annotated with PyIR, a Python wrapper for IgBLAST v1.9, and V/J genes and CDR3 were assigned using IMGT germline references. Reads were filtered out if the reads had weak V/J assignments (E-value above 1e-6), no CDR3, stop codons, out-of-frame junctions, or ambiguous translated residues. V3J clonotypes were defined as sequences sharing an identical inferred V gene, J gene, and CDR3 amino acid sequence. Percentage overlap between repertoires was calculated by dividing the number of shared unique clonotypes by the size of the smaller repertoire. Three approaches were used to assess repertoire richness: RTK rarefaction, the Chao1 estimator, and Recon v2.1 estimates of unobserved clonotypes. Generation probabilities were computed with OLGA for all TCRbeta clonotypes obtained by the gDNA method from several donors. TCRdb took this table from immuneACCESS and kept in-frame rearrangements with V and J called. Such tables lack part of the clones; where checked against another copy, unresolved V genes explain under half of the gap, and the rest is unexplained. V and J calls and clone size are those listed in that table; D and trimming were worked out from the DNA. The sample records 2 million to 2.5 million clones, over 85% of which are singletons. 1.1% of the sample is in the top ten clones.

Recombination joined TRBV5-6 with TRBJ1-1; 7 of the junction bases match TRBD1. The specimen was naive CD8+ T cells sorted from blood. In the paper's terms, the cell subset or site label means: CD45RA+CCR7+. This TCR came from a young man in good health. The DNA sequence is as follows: TGTGCCAGCAGCAGCACAGGGGCCCTCCCCGAAGAAGCTTTCTTT. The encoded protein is CASSSTGALPEEAFF.